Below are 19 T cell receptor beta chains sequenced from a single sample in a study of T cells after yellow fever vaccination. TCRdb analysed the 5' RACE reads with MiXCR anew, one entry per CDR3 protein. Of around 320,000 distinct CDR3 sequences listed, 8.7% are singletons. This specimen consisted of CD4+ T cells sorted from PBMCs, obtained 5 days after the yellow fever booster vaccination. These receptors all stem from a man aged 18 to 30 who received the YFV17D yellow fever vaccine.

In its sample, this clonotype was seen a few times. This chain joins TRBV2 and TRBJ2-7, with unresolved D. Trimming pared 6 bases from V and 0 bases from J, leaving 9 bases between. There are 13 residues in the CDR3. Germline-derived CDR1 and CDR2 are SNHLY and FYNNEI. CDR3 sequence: CASRTDGSYEQYF. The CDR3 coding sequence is TGTGCCAGCAGAACGGACGGCTCCTACGAGCAGTACTTC.

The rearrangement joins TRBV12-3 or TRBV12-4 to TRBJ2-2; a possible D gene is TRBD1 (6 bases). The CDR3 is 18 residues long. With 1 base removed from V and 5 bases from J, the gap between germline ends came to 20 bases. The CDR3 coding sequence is TGTGCCAGCAGTTTAGTAGGTCTCGGGACACGTTCGACCGGGGAGCTGTTTTTT. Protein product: CASSLVGLGTRSTGELFF.

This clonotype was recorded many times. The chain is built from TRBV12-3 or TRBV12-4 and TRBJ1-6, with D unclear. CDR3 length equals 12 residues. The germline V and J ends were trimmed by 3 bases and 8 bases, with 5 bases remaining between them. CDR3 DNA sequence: TGTGCCAGCAGTTTTATCCATTCACCCCTCCACTTT. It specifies CASSFIHSPLHF.

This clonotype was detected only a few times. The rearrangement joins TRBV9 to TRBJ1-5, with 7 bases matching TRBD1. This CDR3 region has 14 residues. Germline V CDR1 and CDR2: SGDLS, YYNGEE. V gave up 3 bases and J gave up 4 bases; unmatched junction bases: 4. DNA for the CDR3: TGTGCCAGCAGCGCGGGACAGCTAAATCAGCCCCAGCATTTT. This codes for CASSAGQLNQPQHF.

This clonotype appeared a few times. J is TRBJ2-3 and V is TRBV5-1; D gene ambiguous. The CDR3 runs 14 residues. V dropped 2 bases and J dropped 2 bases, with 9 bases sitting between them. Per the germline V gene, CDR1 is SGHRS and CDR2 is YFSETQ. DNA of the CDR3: TGCGCCAGCAGCTTCCTGGAAACCACAGATACGCAGTATTTT. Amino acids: CASSFLETTDTQYF.

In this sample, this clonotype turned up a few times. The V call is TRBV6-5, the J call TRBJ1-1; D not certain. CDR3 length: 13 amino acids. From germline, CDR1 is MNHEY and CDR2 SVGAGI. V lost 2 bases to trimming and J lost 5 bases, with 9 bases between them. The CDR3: CASSYGRKTEAFF. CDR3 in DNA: TGTGCCAGCAGTTACGGGAGGAAGACTGAAGCTTTCTTT.

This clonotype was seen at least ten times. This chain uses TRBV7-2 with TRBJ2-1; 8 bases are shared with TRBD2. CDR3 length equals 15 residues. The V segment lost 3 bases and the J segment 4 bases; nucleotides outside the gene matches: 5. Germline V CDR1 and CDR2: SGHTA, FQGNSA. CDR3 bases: TGTGCCAGCAGCTTGGGAGCGGGGGTGTACAATGAGCAGTTCTTC. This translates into CASSLGAGVYNEQFF. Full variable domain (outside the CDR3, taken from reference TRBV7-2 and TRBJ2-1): GAGVSQSPSNKVTEKGKDVELRCDPISGHTALYWYRQSLGQGLEFLIYFQGNSAPDKSGLPSDRFSAERTGGSVSTLTIQRTQQEDSAVYLCASSLGAGVYNEQFFGPGTRLTVL.

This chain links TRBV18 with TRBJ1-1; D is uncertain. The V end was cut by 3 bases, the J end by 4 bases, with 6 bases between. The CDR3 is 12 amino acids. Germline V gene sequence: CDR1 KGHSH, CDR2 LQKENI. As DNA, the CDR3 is TGTGCCAGCTCACCCCTCATCACTGAAGCTTTCTTT. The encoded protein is CASSPLITEAFF.

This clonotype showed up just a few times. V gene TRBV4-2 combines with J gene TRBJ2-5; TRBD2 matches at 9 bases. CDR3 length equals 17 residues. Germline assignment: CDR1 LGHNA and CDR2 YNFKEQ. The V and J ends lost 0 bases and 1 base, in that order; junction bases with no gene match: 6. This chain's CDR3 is CASSQEWSGGTQETQYF. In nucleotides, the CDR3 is TGTGCCAGCAGCCAAGAATGGAGCGGGGGGACCCAAGAGACCCAGTACTTC.

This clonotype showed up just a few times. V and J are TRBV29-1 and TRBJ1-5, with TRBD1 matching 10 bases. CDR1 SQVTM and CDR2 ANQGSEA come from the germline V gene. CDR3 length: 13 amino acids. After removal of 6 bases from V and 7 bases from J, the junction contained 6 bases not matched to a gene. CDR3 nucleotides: TGCAGCGTGGGCCGGGACAGGGGCCAGCCCCAGCATTTT. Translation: CSVGRDRGQPQHF.

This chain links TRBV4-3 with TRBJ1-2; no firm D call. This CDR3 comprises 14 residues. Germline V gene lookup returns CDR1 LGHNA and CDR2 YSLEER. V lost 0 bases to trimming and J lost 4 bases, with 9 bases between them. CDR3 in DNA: TGCGCCAGCAGCCAAGATACCGGTCTCTATGGCTACACCTTC. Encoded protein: CASSQDTGLYGYTF.

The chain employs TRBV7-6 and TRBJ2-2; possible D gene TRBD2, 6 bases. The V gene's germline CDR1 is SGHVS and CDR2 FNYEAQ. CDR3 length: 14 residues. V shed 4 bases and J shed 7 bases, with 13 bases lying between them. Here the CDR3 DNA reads TGTGCCAGCAGCTCCCCGGGGGAAGGCGGGGAGCTGTTTTTT. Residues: CASSSPGEGGELFF. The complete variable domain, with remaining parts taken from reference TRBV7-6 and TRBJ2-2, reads GAGVSQSPRYKVTKRGQDVALRCDPISGHVSLYWYRQALGQGPEFLTYFNYEAQQDKSGLPNDRFSAERPEGSISTLTIQRTEQRDSAMYRCASSSPGEGGELFFGEGSRLTVL.

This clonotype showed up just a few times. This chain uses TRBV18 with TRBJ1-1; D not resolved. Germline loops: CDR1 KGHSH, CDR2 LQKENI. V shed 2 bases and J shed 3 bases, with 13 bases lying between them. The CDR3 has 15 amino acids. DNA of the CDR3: TGTGCCAGCTCACCAAACGCCCTGCGGGACACTGAAGCTTTCTTT. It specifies CASSPNALRDTEAFF.

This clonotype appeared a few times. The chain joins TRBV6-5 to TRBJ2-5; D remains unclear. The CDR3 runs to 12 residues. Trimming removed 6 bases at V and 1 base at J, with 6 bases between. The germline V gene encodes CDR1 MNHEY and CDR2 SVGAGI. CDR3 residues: CASSAAQETQYF. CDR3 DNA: TGTGCCAGCAGCGCTGCCCAAGAGACCCAGTACTTC.

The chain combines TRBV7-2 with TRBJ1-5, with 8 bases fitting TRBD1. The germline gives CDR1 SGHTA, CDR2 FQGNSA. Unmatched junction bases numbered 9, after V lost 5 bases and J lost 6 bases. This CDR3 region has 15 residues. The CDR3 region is CASSTETGERQPQHF. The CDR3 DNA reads TGTGCCAGCAGCACCGAGACAGGGGAGCGTCAGCCCCAGCATTTT.

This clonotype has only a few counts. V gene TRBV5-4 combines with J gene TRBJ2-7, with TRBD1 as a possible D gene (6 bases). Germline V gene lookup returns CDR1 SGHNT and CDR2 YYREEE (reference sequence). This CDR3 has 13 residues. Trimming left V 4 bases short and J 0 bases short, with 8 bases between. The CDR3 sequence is CASSQTGSYEQYF. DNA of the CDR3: TGTGCCAGCAGCCAGACAGGCTCCTACGAGCAGTACTTC.

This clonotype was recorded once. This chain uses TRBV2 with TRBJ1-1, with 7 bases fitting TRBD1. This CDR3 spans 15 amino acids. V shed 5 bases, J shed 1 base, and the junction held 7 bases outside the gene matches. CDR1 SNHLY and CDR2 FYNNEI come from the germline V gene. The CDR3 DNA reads TGTGCCAGCAGTCCTCCGGGACAGCAGAACACTGAAGCTTTCTTT. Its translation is CASSPPGQQNTEAFF.

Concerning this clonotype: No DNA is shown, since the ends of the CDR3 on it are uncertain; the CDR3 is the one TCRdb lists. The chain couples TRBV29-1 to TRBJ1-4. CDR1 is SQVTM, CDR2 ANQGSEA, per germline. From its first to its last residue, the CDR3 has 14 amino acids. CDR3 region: CSVAGQPNEKLFFF.

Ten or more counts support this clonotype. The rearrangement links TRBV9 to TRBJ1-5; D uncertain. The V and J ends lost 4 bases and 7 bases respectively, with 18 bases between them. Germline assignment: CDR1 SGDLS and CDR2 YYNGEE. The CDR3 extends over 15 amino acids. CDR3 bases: TGTGCCAGCAGCAGAACAATGGGGATCGCGCAGCCCCAGCATTTT. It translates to CASSRTMGIAQPQHF.